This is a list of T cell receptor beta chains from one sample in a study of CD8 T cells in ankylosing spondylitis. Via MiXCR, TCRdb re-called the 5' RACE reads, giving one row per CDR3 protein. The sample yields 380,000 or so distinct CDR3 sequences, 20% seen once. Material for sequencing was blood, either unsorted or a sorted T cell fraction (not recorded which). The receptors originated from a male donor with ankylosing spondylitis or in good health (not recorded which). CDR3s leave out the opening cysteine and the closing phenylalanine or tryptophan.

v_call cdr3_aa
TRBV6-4 ASRKTTGHTEAF
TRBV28 ASSSPRTNSYEQY
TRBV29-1 SVRDSSYEQY
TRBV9 ASSAPGGYT
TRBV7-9 ASSPGGLESDTQY
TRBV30 AWSSGLNEQF
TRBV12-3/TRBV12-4 ASSLGMSEQY
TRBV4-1 ASSQGADMKNIQY
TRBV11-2 ASSGTNTLRETQY
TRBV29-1 SVVSSWEQY
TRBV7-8 ASSRNSNADTQY
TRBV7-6 ASAPGTPYNEQF
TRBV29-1 SAVTSGGASGANVLT
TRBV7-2 ASSFFSGGGINEQF
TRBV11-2 ASRGAGGFYEQY
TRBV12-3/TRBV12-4 ASSPVLGAAGYGYT
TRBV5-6 ASSLGDNVNTEAF
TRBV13 ASSLGVFGAENTGELF
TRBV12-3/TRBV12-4 ASSFRGASYNEQF
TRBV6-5 ASSYVSETYEQY
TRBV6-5 ASSYRLGITEAF
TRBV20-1 SARARTNYGYT
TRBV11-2 ASRQTGTYNEQF
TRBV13 ASNIRDRGSVETQY
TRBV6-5 ASSYFGTGELF
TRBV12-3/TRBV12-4 GSAGGNTEAF
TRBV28 ASSLPGGDDSPLH
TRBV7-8 ASSSERGPSTDTQY
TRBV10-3 AISESVGQVSYEQY
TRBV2 VSSGISSYEQY
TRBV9 ASSGALGDWETQY
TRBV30 AWSVHGVGADTQY
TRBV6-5 ASSYSIKGGDEKLF
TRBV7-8 ASSRGQGLWTAGELF
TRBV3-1 ASSQRRVTSDTQY
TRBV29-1 SVLSGNTGELF
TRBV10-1 ATTVSIPGGNTGELF
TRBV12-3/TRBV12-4 ASSPDRVQETQY
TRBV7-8 ASSLAGANSPLH
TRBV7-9 ASSNSWQLF
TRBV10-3 AISESTVGLYEQY
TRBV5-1 ASFWRGGTYNEQF
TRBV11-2 ASSFPPSNTDTQY
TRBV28 ATRPTLAGASTDTQY
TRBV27 ASSLSALGYEQY
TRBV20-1 SARDIGLTRWEETQY
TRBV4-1 ASSQDQTQPYEQY
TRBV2 ASRGSYNEQF